This is a list of T cell receptor beta chains from one sample in a study of prognosis after radiotherapy for stage I lung cancer. In TCRdb, the multiplex PCR reads were re-called with MiXCR into one record per CDR3 protein. Of approximately 28,000 distinct CDR3 sequences in the sample, roughly two fifths were seen once. The sample in question was PBMCs, obtained before or after stereotactic body radiation therapy (not recorded which). These receptors originate from a donor over 45 with non-small cell lung cancer. CDR3s include the opening cysteine and the closing phenylalanine or tryptophan. The order of the fields is J gene, D gene, clone size, V gene, CDR3 DNA, CDR3 protein. D genes are given only for firm matches. Clone size is given for some rows only: seen once, a few or many times, or a class if the clone is expanded.

>TRBJ1-2|TRBD1|medium-sized|TRBV9
TGTGCCAGCAGCAGGGGCGGGACAGACTATGGCTACACCTTC
CASSRGGTDYGYTF
>TRBJ1-1|-|-|TRBV2
TGTGCCAGCAGTGAAGTCGCCGTTGGGACAAGTATGAGCACTGAAGCTTTCTTT
CASSEVAVGTSMSTEAFF
>TRBJ2-3|TRBD1|medium-sized|TRBV27
TGTGCCAGCTTCGGACAGGGGAGCACAGATACGCAGTATTTT
CASFGQGSTDTQYF
>TRBJ2-2|-|-|TRBV12-3/TRBV12-4
TGTGCCAGCAGTTTACGGCGACGGCAGGGGTATAACGGGGAGCTGTTTTTT
CASSLRRRQGYNGELFF
>TRBJ1-6|-|many|TRBV15
TGTGCCACCAGCGAGAGGACAGAGAATTCACCCCTCCACTTT
CATSERTENSPLHF
>TRBJ2-3|TRBD2|-|TRBV7-3
TGTGCCAGCAGCCTGGGACTAGCGGCTAGCACAGATACGCAGTATTTT
CASSLGLAASTDTQYF
>TRBJ2-5|-|many|TRBV5-1
TGCGCCAGCAGCTTACTTGGACAGCGAATTGACCAAGAGACCCAGTACTTC
CASSLLGQRIDQETQYF
>TRBJ2-2|-|many|TRBV20-1
TGCAGTGCTAGAGATTTCAATCAAGTGGCCGGGGAGCTGTTTTTT
CSARDFNQVAGELFF
>TRBJ1-6|-|many|TRBV20-1
TGCAGTGCTAGGACGGGTCCGGGAAATTCACCCCTCCACTTT
CSARTGPGNSPLHF
>TRBJ2-2|-|many|TRBV5-1
TGCGCCAGCAGCCCGAGGGGCGGGGAGCTGTTTTTT
CASSPRGGELFF
>TRBJ2-7|-|-|TRBV10-2
TGCGCCACCACGGCGAATCATGACAGTGAGGAGTACGAGCAGTACTTC
CATTANHDSEEYEQYF
>TRBJ1-2|-|once|TRBV6-1
TGTGCCAGCAGTCGTCATCAGGAGAATCAGTATGGCTACACCTTC
CASSRHQENQYGYTF
>TRBJ2-7|-|-|TRBV11-2
TGTGCCAACAGGCGGACAGTAACATTGTACGAGCAGTACTTC
CANRRTVTLYEQYF
>TRBJ2-2|TRBD1|many|TRBV7-7
TGTGCTAGCAGCCCGGGACAGCCCACCGGGGAGCTGTTTTTT
CASSPGQPTGELFF
>TRBJ2-3|TRBD2|many|TRBV20-1
TGCAGTGGAATTCGGGAGGGGGCAGATACGCAGTATTTT
CSGIREGADTQYF
>TRBJ1-2|-|-|TRBV6-1
TGTGCCAGCAGTTATGTGGCCTCTACCTATGTCTACACCTTC
CASSYVASTYVYTF
>TRBJ1-2|TRBD1|many|TRBV7-2
TGTGCCAGCAGCTCGGACAGGGGTTATGGCTACACCTTC
CASSSDRGYGYTF
>TRBJ1-4|-|many|TRBV28
TGTGCCAGCAGTTTCTCCCACACGGGCACTAATGAAAAACTGTTTTTT
CASSFSHTGTNEKLFF
>TRBJ2-1|-|many|TRBV27
TGTGCCAGCACCCTGGTAGCCTCCAATGAGCAGTTCTTC
CASTLVASNEQFF
>TRBJ2-2|TRBD2|many|TRBV27
TGTGCCAGCAGCCATCGGGAGGGCCTGGTCGGGGAGCTGTTTTTT
CASSHREGLVGELFF
>TRBJ2-3|-|many|TRBV20-1
TGCAGTGCAAACAGCCCTGGGCGGACTAGCACAGATACGCAGTATTTT
CSANSPGRTSTDTQYF
>TRBJ1-1|-|many|TRBV12-3/TRBV12-4
TGTGCCAGCAGTCTCGGCGGGGGGACCACTGAAGCTTTCTTT
CASSLGGGTTEAFF
>TRBJ2-2|TRBD2|-|TRBV11-2
TGTGCCAGCAGCTTGGCCGGGACTAGCGGGGGGAGCCCGAACACCGGGGAGCTTTTTTTT
CASSLAGTSGGSPNTGELFF
>TRBJ2-5|-|-|TRBV11-2
TGTGCCAGCAGCTTGGTAGTGAATACACATACTCAAGAGACCCAGTACTTC
CASSLVVNTHTQETQYF
>TRBJ1-6|-|many|TRBV5-1
TGCGCCAGCAGCTTGGGACAGACCGCACCCCTCCACTTT
CASSLGQTAPLHF
>TRBJ1-5|-|many|TRBV6-1
TGTGCCAGCAGTGACCTCCGGGGTACCGGTCAGCCCCAGCATTTT
CASSDLRGTGQPQHF
>TRBJ2-1|TRBD2|-|TRBV2
TGTGCCAGCAGTGAAAGGCTTCTAGCGGGCAATGAGCAGTTCTTC
CASSERLLAGNEQFF
>TRBJ2-2|-|many|TRBV19
TGTGCCAGTACCGGCTACACCTTTACTACCGGGGAGCTGTTTTTT
CASTGYTFTTGELFF
>TRBJ2-1|TRBD2|-|TRBV11-3
TGTGCCAGCAGCCCCCCGGCGGGACTAGCCTACAATGAGCAGTTCTTC
CASSPPAGLAYNEQFF
>TRBJ2-7|-|medium-sized|TRBV7-9
TGTGCCAGCAGCCTCACTAGCCGAGAGCAGTACTTC
CASSLTSREQYF
>TRBJ2-2|-|many|TRBV7-2
TGTGCCAGCAGCCCAAACCGGTCCGGGGAGCTGTTTTTT
CASSPNRSGELFF
>TRBJ2-7|-|many|TRBV5-4
TGTGCCAGCAGCCCGGGGGGAGGGGGTACGGGCGAGCAGTACTTC
CASSPGGGGTGEQYF
>TRBJ1-1|-|-|TRBV6-1
TGTGCCAGCAGTGAATGGGGTTGGGTGAACACTGAAGCTTTCTTT
CASSEWGWVNTEAFF
>TRBJ2-1|-|-|TRBV20-1
TGCAGTGCTCAGACGCAGGTAGGGCTGATTTTAATTCCTCAGTTCTTC
CSAQTQVGLILIPQFF
>TRBJ2-7|-|many|TRBV6-1
TGTGCCAGCAGTGGGCGACAGGTATCCTACGAGCAGTACTTC
CASSGRQVSYEQYF
>TRBJ1-6|-|-|TRBV6-5
TGTGCCAGCAGTTACGGGTCGCTCAAGAATTCACCCCTCCACTTT
CASSYGSLKNSPLHF
>TRBJ2-1|-|-|TRBV20-1
TGCAGTGCTAGCCGAGGGCCGAATGAGCAGTTCTTC
CSASRGPNEQFF
>TRBJ1-2|-|-|TRBV6-1
TGTGCCAGCAGTGAAGCGCCCAGGGACGGCTCAGGCTACACCTTC
CASSEAPRDGSGYTF
>TRBJ2-3|TRBD2|many|TRBV5-1
TGCGCCAGCAGCTTAGTAGCGGGGGGCGGGGATACGCAGTATTTT
CASSLVAGGGDTQYF
>TRBJ2-1|TRBD2|many|TRBV7-3
TGTGCCAGCAGCCCTACTAGCGGAAATGAGCAGTTCTTC
CASSPTSGNEQFF
>TRBJ2-3|TRBD2|-|TRBV30
TGTGCCGACCTACTAGCGGAAAGCACAGATACGCAGTATTTT
CADLLAESTDTQYF
>TRBJ2-3|-|-|TRBV11-2
TGTGCCAGCATCCCAGATCCGGGACTCTCTCTGGATACGCAGTATTTT
CASIPDPGLSLDTQYF
>TRBJ2-2|-|-|TRBV24-1
TGTGCCAGCCGGGGAGGGGGAGGAACCGGGGAGCTGTTTTTT
CASRGGGGTGELFF
>TRBJ2-3|-|many|TRBV20-1
TGCAGTGGGGGCGGCGACCCCACAGATACGCAGTATTTT
CSGGGDPTDTQYF
>TRBJ2-5|-|many|TRBV19
TGTGCCAGTAGTATATCGACAGCCCAAGAGACCCAGTACTTC
CASSISTAQETQYF
>TRBJ2-5|-|many|TRBV12-3/TRBV12-4
TGTGCCAGCAGGGAGACAGAATCCCAAGAGACCCAGTACTTC
CASRETESQETQYF
>TRBJ2-3|TRBD1|many|TRBV25-1
TGTGCCAGCAGTGGACAGGGTGCTCACAGGCGGACAGATACGCAGTATTTT
CASSGQGAHRRTDTQYF
>TRBJ2-3|TRBD2|many|TRBV6-2/TRBV6-3
TGTGCCAGCAGTTCCACTTTCCCGGGACTAGCCGGGGACATAGATACGCAGTATTTT
CASSSTFPGLAGDIDTQYF
>TRBJ1-5|-|many|TRBV2
TGTGCCAGCAGCATGGACAATCAGCCCCAGCATTTT
CASSMDNQPQHF
>TRBJ2-2|-|-|TRBV6-2/TRBV6-3
TGTGCCAGCATTTACTCCACTAACACCGGGGAGCTGTTTTTT
CASIYSTNTGELFF
>TRBJ1-1|-|many|TRBV20-1
TGCAGTGCTAGAGATCAGGGTTATTGGGAAGCTTTCTTT
CSARDQGYWEAFF
>TRBJ1-1|-|few|TRBV15
TGTGCCACCAGCTCGGACCCCACTGACCCCACTGAAGCTTTCTTT
CATSSDPTDPTEAFF
>TRBJ2-3|TRBD1|many|TRBV19
TGTGCCAGTAGTCGGACAGGGGAGAGAACGCAGTATTTT
CASSRTGERTQYF
>TRBJ2-1|TRBD2|-|TRBV9
TGTGCCATCATCCCTAGCGGAAGGGGAGGTGAGCAGTTCTTC
CAIIPSGRGGEQFF
>TRBJ2-5|TRBD1|many|TRBV28
TGTGCCGCGAAATCCGGGACAGGGGGAGAGACCCAGTACTTC
CAAKSGTGGETQYF